The present entry profiles one T cell receptor (beta chain) with its context. The antigen remains unidentified. The data were obtained in a study of memory CD4+ T cells and cytomegalovirus serostatus. Study outcomes and limitations: The CMV-associated TCR signature appears largely within the CD4+ memory repertoire. Of 150 to 200 reported CMV TCRbeta sequences, under 70 were found in memory CD4+ repertoires.

Clones were sequenced by immunoSEQ multiplex PCR, and TCRdb holds only the in-frame ones, with some missing. The sample yields some 95,000 clones, 80% seen once. Single viable CD3+CD4+CD8-CD45RO+ cells were sorted as the memory CD4+ T cells. Serostatus was set by detecting CMV pp150, pp28, p38, p52 IgG. The sequenced sample was memory CD4+ T cells from blood. The receptor was derived from an adult in good health and CMV-seropositive.

The DNA for the CDR3 is TGTGCCACCGGCAGGGTACTTTCGAACACTGAAGCTTTCTTT. Protein sequence: CATGRVLSNTEAFF. The rearrangement joins TRBV6-5 to TRBJ1-1; possibly TRBD1 for D (5 bases). This CDR3 contains 14 residues. Trimming cost V 10 bases and J 1 base, with 16 bases left between them. Looked up from germline, CDR1 is MNHEY and CDR2 is SVGAGI.